The sequence of this T cell receptor beta chain was determined in a study of CD8+ T cells in alopecia areata. About the study: Female C3H/HeJ recipients aged about 6-11 weeks got skin from C3H/HeJ graft donors aged roughly 6-13 months that had spontaneous alopecia. General study points: Scalp sample data also include resident alphabeta T cells from normal skin. Lesional scalp displayed greater clonality than normal scalp, most notably in alopecia totalis/universalis. Although TCR sharing was seen in mice, sharing across patients was less clear, possibly for HLA-related reasons.

This CDR3 comprises 14 residues. Germline V gene lookup returns CDR1 LGHNA and CDR2 YNLKQL (reference sequence). This clone was seen more than once but under ten times. The antigen remains undetermined. The gene names given are mouse names. Coverage ceases 4 residues before the CDR3 finishes, and the germline J gene fills in the end. Sorting relied on CD4, CD8alpha, NKG2D, NKG2ACE and other markers applied to pooled cutaneous lymph node cells. Extraction of RNA preceded its reverse transcription into cDNA, which served as the sequencing template. Data came from immunoSEQ multiplex PCR; TCRdb stores just in-frame clones and leaves some out. The specimen has 200,000 to 300,000 clones, none found just once.

V gene TRBV5 combines with J gene TRBJ2-7, with a possible D match to TRBD2 (7 bases). Sequencing was done on a sample of CD4+ T cells sorted from a lymph node. The source of this sequence is a C3H/HeJ mouse with alopecia areata. As its MHC haplotype, the strain has H2-k. The part of the CDR3 DNA that was read is TGTGCCAGCAGCCAAAGGGGGGCGCAGTAT. Residues: CASSQRGAQY. The CDR3, in full, reads CASSQRGAQYEQYF.